What follows is one TCR beta chain and its context. CDR3 size: 15 residues. Trimming took 5 bases from V and 1 from J, leaving 14 bases between them. CDR1 LNHDA and CDR2 SQIVND come from the germline V gene (reference sequence). This sample was included in a study of blood T cell repertoires in COVID-19. The wider study: Some COVID-19 samples were acute and others convalescent; all came from the United States, Italy and Spain. Nucleic acid was either cDNA or gDNA, and it came from T cells, B-cell-depleted T cells, or PBMCs.

As processed by the authors: By means of reference gene primer amplification, nucleated cell counts were estimated. Here immunoSEQ multiplex PCR was the method, and the copy in TCRdb shows in-frame clones only, minus some. Clone size and the V and J calls come from that table; the DNA yielded D and trimming. This sample has about 160,000 clones, with around four fifths found just once. Sequences were obtained from peripheral blood. This chain connects TRBV19 to TRBJ1-2; TRBD1 is a possible D gene (6 bases). This TCR derives from a woman of 80 years or more with acute or convalescent COVID-19. CDR3 coding DNA: TGTGCCAGTAGTCCACACCCGGACAGTAACTATGGCTACACCTTC. This translates into CASSPHPDSNYGYTF.